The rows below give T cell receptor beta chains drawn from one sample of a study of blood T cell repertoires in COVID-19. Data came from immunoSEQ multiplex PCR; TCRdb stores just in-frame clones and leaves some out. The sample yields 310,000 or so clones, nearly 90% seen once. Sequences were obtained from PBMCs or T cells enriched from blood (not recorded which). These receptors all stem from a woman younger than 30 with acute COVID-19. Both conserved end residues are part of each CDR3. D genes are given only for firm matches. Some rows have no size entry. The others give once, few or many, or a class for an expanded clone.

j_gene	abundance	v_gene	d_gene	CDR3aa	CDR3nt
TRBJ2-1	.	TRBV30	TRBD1	CAWNLDRGRYNEQFF	TGTGCCTGGAACCTCGACAGGGGGCGTTACAATGAGCAGTTCTTC
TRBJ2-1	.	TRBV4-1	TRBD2	CASRTSGSPYNEQFF	TGCGCCAGCCGAACTAGCGGGAGCCCCTACAATGAGCAGTTCTTC
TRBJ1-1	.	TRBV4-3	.	CASSQENGKAKNTEAFF	TGCGCCAGCAGCCAAGAAAACGGGAAGGCGAAAAACACTGAAGCTTTCTTT
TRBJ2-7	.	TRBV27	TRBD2	CASSSPRAGATYEQYF	TGTGCCAGCAGTTCCCCCCGAGCGGGGGCTACCTACGAGCAGTACTTC
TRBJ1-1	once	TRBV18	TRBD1	CASSPQGQVNTEAFF	TGTGCCAGCTCACCACAGGGACAGGTAAACACTGAAGCTTTCTTT
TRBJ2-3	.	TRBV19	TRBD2	CASHGTSGRADTQYF	TGTGCCAGCCATGGGACTAGCGGGCGGGCAGATACGCAGTATTTT
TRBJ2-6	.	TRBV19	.	CASSSLTELSGANVLTF	TGTGCCAGTAGTTCGCTGACAGAACTCTCTGGGGCCAACGTCCTGACTTTC
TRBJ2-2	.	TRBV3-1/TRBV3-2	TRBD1	CASSQGQVNTGELFF	TGTGCCAGCAGCCAGGGACAGGTGAACACCGGGGAGCTGTTTTTT
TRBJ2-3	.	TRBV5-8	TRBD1	CASSSNRGGTDTQYF	TGTGCCAGCAGCTCGAACAGGGGCGGCACAGATACGCAGTATTTT
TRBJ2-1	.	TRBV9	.	CASSVAVGGDNEQFF	TGTGCCAGCAGCGTAGCGGTAGGGGGGGACAATGAGCAGTTCTTC
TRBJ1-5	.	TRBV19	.	CASRWGGFEGPQHF	TGTGCCAGTAGATGGGGGGGCTTCGAGGGGCCCCAGCATTTT
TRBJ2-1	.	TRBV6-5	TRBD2	CASSGRWYNEQFF	TGTGCCTCTAGCGGGAGGTGGTACAATGAGCAGTTCTTC
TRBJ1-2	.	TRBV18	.	CASSPTRNTANYGYTF	TGTGCCAGCTCACCAACACGAAACACAGCTAACTATGGCTACACCTTC
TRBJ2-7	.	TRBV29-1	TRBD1	CSVEEGQGDEQYF	TGCAGCGTTGAAGAGGGACAGGGCGACGAGCAGTACTTC
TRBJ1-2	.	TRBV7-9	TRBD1	CASSLVVSPTGDYGYTF	TGTGCCAGCAGCTTAGTGGTCTCTCCCACAGGGGACTATGGCTACACCTTC
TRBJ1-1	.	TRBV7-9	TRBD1	CASSFSGGGTAEAFF	TGTGCCAGCAGCTTTTCAGGGGGCGGTACGGCTGAAGCTTTCTTT
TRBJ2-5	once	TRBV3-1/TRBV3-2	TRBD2	CASSQKPSGTSGEETQYF	TGTGCCAGCAGCCAAAAGCCCTCCGGGACTAGCGGTGAAGAGACCCAGTACTTC
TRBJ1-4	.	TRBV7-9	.	CASSPNVEQIPTNEKLFF	TGTGCCAGCAGCCCCAACGTGGAACAGATTCCAACTAATGAAAAACTGTTTTTT
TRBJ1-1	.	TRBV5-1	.	CASSLLTNTEAFF	TGCGCCAGCAGCTTGCTGACAAACACTGAAGCTTTCTTT
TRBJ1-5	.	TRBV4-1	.	CASSQPGSNQPQHF	TGCGCCAGCAGCCAACCCGGTAGCAATCAGCCCCAGCATTTT
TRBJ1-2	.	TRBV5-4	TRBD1	CASSSTGHYGYTF	TGTGCCAGCAGCTCGACAGGGCACTATGGCTACACCTTC
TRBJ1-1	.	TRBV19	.	CASSKTEFEAFF	TGTGCCAGTAGTAAGACAGAATTTGAAGCTTTCTTT
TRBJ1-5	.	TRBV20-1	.	CSASPGVLQPQHF	TGCAGTGCTAGTCCGGGGGTGCTTCAGCCCCAGCATTTT
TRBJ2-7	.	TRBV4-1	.	CASSQDRTHSYEQYF	TGCGCCAGCAGCCAAGATCGGACTCACTCCTACGAGCAGTACTTC
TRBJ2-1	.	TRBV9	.	CASSGQLASGEQFF	TGTGCCAGCAGCGGACAGTTGGCCTCGGGCGAGCAGTTCTTC
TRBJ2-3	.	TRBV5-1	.	CASSLGPTEDTQYF	TGCGCCAGCAGCTTGGGCCCGACAGAGGATACGCAGTATTTT
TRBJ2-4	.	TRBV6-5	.	CASSPSQGKNIQYF	TGTGCCAGCAGTCCAAGCCAGGGCAAAAACATTCAGTACTTC
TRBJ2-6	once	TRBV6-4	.	CASSDIAGANVLTF	TGTGCCAGCAGTGACATAGCTGGGGCCAACGTCCTGACTTTC
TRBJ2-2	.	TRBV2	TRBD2	CASSEVTGLAQTGELFF	TGTGCCAGCAGTGAAGTGACCGGACTAGCCCAGACCGGGGAGCTGTTTTTT
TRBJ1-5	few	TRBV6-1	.	CASSEPGVVNQPQHF	TGTGCCAGCAGTGAACCAGGGGTCGTTAATCAGCCCCAGCATTTT
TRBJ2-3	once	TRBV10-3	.	CAISEAQGLRTDTQYF	TGTGCCATCAGTGAGGCGCAGGGGCTTCGCACAGATACGCAGTATTTT
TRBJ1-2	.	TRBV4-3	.	CASSQAPLTGRRGDGYTF	TGCGCCAGCAGCCAAGCCCCTCTGACCGGACGGAGGGGTGATGGCTACACCTTC
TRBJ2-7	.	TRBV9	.	CASSPSPGDYEQYF	TGTGCCAGCAGCCCATCCCCGGGGGACTACGAGCAGTACTTC
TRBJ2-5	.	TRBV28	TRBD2	CASSFMGGQETQYF	TGTGCCAGCAGTTTTATGGGGGGGCAAGAGACCCAGTACTTC
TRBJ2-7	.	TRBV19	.	CASSRGPSYEQYF	TGTGCCAGTAGTAGGGGGCCTTCCTACGAGCAGTACTTC
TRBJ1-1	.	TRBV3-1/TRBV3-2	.	CASSLSTEAFF	TGTGCCAGCAGCCTCAGCACTGAAGCTTTCTTT
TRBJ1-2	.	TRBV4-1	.	CASSQEVTQGGGYTF	TGCGCCAGCAGCCAAGAGGTAACGCAGGGTGGTGGCTACACCTTC
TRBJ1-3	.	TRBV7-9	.	CASSSSLARSSGNTIYF	TGTGCCAGCAGCTCCTCCCTTGCAAGGAGCTCTGGAAACACCATATATTTT
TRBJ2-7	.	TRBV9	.	CASSATTGEQYF	TGTGCCAGCAGCGCAACCACGGGCGAGCAGTACTTC
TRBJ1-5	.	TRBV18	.	CASSSGEIYSNQPQHF	TGTGCCAGCTCCTCTGGGGAGATTTATAGCAATCAGCCCCAGCATTTT
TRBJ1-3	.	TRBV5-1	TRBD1	CASSTQQGASGNTIYF	TGCGCCAGCAGCACCCAACAGGGGGCCTCTGGAAACACCATATATTTT
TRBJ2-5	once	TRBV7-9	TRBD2	CASSFGTSGTPGETQYF	TGTGCCAGCAGCTTTGGGACTAGCGGCACCCCGGGGGAGACCCAGTACTTC
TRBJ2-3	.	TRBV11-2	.	CASSTGQSTDTQYF	TGTGCCAGCAGCACCGGACAGAGCACAGATACGCAGTATTTT
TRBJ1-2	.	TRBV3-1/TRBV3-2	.	CASSQDGQGRRYTF	TGTGCCAGCAGCCAAGATGGGCAGGGCCGACGCTACACCTTC
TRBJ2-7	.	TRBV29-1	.	CSVETSSSYEQYF	TGCAGCGTTGAAACCTCGAGCTCCTACGAGCAGTACTTC
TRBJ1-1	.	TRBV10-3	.	CAISERDTQNTEAFF	TGTGCCATCAGTGAGAGGGACACTCAGAACACTGAAGCTTTCTTT
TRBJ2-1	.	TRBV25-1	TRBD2	CASSDFAGGLKFF	TGTGCCAGCAGTGATTTTGCGGGAGGTTTGAAGTTCTTC
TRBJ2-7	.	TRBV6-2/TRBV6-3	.	CASSTTGRGSYEQYF	TGTGCCAGCAGCACGACAGGCCGAGGTTCCTACGAGCAGTACTTC
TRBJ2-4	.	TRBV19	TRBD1	CASSIGGQGAKNIQYF	TGTGCCAGTAGTATAGGAGGACAGGGGGCCAAAAACATTCAGTACTTC
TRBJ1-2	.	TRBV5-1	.	CASSLAGLGGYTF	TGCGCCAGCAGCTTGGCAGGGTTAGGTGGCTACACCTTC